Reported below is one TCR beta chain. The source of the sample is a study of technical replicates of blood from several donors. CDR1 MGHDK and CDR2 SYGVNS come from the germline V gene. This CDR3 spans 15 amino acids. Unmatched junction bases numbered 8, after V lost 5 bases and J lost 5 bases. Only in-frame clones appear in the TCRdb table, and some are missing; sequencing was by immunoSEQ multiplex PCR. Here the sample spans about 80,000 clones, approximately 96% being singletons. The chain employs TRBV25-1 and TRBJ2-1, with 8 bases that match TRBD2. The material sequenced was T cells isolated from PBMCs. This TCR was sampled from a human donor in good health. CDR3 in amino acids: CASSLSGSINNEQFF. DNA for the CDR3: TGTGCCAGCAGTTTAAGCGGGAGTATCAACAATGAGCAGTTCTTC.